This is a list of T cell receptor beta chains from one sample in a study of T-cell reconstitution after alpha-beta-depleted transplantation in children. TCRdb used MiXCR to reprocess the PCR reads, holding one entry per CDR3 protein. The profile covers roughly 220,000 distinct CDR3 sequences, with around 12% appearing a single time and approximately 2.9% taken by the ten largest. Sequenced here: PBMCs from the stem cell graft donor, sampled from the stem cell graft. The receptor set was obtained from a human donor who donated a stem cell graft to a child with acute lymphoblastic leukemia. CDR3s include the opening cysteine and the closing phenylalanine or tryptophan. The order of the fields is J gene, V gene, D gene, clone size, CDR3 protein, CDR3 DNA. A D gene is named only where the DNA matches it firmly. For some rows the clone size is stated as once, few or many, or as a class when expanded; others skip it.

TRBJ1-5	TRBV19	TRBD1	many	CASSIGTGLSNQPQHF	TGTGCCAGTAGTATCGGGACAGGATTAAGCAATCAGCCCCAGCATTTT
TRBJ2-5	TRBV27	.	many	CASSLFRDDLVF	TGTGCCAGCAGTTTGTTTCGGGACGACTTGGTCTTC
TRBJ1-1	TRBV5-1	.	many	CASSLSMNTEAFF	TGCGCCAGCAGCCTGAGCATGAACACTGAAGCTTTCTTT
TRBJ2-4	TRBV19	TRBD1	.	CASSTRPDRGKNIQYF	TGTGCCAGTAGTACCAGACCGGACAGGGGCAAAAACATTCAGTACTTC
TRBJ2-1	TRBV14	.	many	CASSQDVQREQFF	TGTGCCAGCAGCCAAGACGTCCAGCGTGAGCAGTTCTTC
TRBJ2-1	TRBV14	.	.	CASSHRTYYWDEQFF	TGTGCCAGCAGCCATAGGACCTACTATTGGGATGAGCAGTTCTTC
TRBJ2-3	TRBV20-1	TRBD1	many	CSATGTGALDTQYF	TGCAGTGCTACCGGGACAGGAGCACTAGATACGCAGTATTTT
TRBJ1-1	TRBV6-5	TRBD1	many	CASSFQQGVGNTEAFF	TGTGCCAGCAGTTTCCAGCAGGGGGTCGGGAACACTGAAGCTTTCTTT
TRBJ2-3	TRBV4-1	TRBD2	.	CASSQAGTRLTDTQYF	TGCGCCAGCAGCCAAGCCGGGACTAGATTAACAGATACGCAGTATTTT
TRBJ2-7	TRBV11-2	.	few	CASSRDLSHEQYF	TGTGCCAGCAGCCGGGACCTGTCCCACGAGCAGTACTTC
TRBJ2-1	TRBV25-1	.	many	CASSELLGYNEQFF	TGTGCCAGCAGTGAGTTATTGGGTTACAATGAGCAGTTCTTC
TRBJ2-2	TRBV19	.	.	CASTSDSGELFF	TGTGCCAGTACCTCAGACTCCGGGGAGCTGTTTTTT
TRBJ1-4	TRBV12-3/TRBV12-4	.	few	CASSLHLNEKLFF	TGTGCCAGCAGCCTGCACCTTAATGAAAAACTGTTTTTT
TRBJ2-6	TRBV29-1	.	many	CSVEEKERSGANVLTF	TGCAGCGTTGAAGAAAAGGAGCGCTCTGGGGCCAACGTCCTGACTTTC